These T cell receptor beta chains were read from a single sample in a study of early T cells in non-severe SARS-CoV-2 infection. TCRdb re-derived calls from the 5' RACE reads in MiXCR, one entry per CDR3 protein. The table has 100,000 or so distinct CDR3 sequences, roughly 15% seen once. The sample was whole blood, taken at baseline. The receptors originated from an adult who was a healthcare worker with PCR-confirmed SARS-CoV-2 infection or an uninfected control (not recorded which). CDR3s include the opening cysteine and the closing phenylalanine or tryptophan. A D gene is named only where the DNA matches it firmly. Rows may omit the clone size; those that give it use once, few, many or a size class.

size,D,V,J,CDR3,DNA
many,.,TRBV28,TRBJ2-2,CASSLPGSLGNGELFF,TGTGCCAGCAGCTTACCGGGATCCCTAGGGAACGGGGAGCTGTTTTTT
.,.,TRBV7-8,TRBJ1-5,CASSLGGIQPQHF,TGTGCCAGCAGCTTAGGCGGGATCCAGCCCCAGCATTTT
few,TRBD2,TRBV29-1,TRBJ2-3,CSAEDLAGGRDTQYF,TGCAGCGCGGAGGACTTAGCGGGAGGAAGAGATACGCAGTATTTT
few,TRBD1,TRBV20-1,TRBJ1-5,CSALGQGAGGNQPQHF,TGCAGTGCTCTGGGACAGGGGGCAGGGGGCAATCAGCCCCAGCATTTT
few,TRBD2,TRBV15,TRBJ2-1,CATSSRTSGYNEQFF,TGTGCCACCAGCAGCAGGACTAGCGGGTACAATGAGCAGTTCTTC
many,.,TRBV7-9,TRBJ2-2,CASSQLRENTGELFF,TGTGCCAGCAGCCAATTGAGAGAGAACACCGGGGAGCTGTTTTTT
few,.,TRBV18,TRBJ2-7,CASSLVRGESYEQYF,TGTGCCAGCTCCCTAGTTAGGGGGGAGTCCTACGAGCAGTACTTC
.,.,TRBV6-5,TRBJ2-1,CASSFSDRYNEQFF,TGTGCCAGCAGTTTTTCGGACCGGTACAATGAGCAGTTCTTC
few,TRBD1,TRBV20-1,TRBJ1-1,CSSTGDYTEAFF,TGCAGTTCCACAGGGGATTACACTGAAGCTTTCTTT
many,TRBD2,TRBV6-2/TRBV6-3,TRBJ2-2,CASSRTSDYTGELFF,TGTGCCAGCAGTCGGACTAGCGACTACACCGGGGAGCTGTTTTTT
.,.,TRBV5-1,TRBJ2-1,CASSLGLVAYNEQFF,TGCGCCAGCAGCTTGGGGCTAGTGGCCTACAATGAGCAGTTCTTC
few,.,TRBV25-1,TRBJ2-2,CATNYGGTGELFF,TGTGCCACGAATTACGGGGGCACCGGGGAGCTGTTTTTT
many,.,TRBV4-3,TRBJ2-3,CASSQLTTDTQYF,TGCGCCAGCAGCCAATTAACCACAGATACGCAGTATTTT
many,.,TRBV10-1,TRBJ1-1,CASSDGGINTEAFF,TGCGCCAGCAGTGACGGTGGGATAAACACTGAAGCTTTCTTT
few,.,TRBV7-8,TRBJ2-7,CASSHDTLYEQYF,TGTGCCAGCAGTCACGACACCCTCTACGAGCAGTACTTC
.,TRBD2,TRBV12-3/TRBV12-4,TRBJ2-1,CASSPGTRSNEQFF,TGTGCCAGCAGTCCCGGGACTAGAAGCAATGAGCAGTTCTTC
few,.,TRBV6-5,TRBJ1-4,CASSSDREKLFF,TGTGCCAGCAGCTCCGACAGGGAAAAACTGTTTTTT
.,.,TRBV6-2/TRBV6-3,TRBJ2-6,CASSYRGGTGANVLTF,TGTGCCAGCAGTTACCGGGGCGGCACTGGGGCCAACGTCCTGACTTTC
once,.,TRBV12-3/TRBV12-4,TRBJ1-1,CASRAGGTEAFF,TGTGCCAGCAGGGCGGGTGGCACTGAAGCTTTCTTT
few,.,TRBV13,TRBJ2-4,CASSDRASRNIQYF,TGTGCCAGCAGCGACCGGGCTAGCCGAAACATTCAGTACTTC
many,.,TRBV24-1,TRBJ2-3,CATSDFGRDGRDTQYF,TGTGCCACCAGTGATTTCGGGCGGGATGGGAGAGATACGCAGTATTTT
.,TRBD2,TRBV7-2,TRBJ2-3,CASSLVTSGGVYRPDTQYF,TGTGCCAGCAGCTTAGTTACTAGCGGGGGTGTGTACAGGCCAGATACGCAGTATTTT
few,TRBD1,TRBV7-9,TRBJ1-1,CASSTRQGLNTEAFF,TGTGCCAGCAGCACTCGACAGGGCCTGAACACTGAAGCTTTCTTT
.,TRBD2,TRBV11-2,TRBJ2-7,CASSLLAGGTTYEQYF,TGTGCCAGCAGCTTACTAGCGGGAGGAACCACCTACGAGCAGTACTTC
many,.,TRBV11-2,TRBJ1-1,CASRYTGIAEAFF,TGTGCCAGCAGGTACACAGGGATCGCTGAAGCTTTCTTT
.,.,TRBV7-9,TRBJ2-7,CASSLSTGIYEQYF,TGTGCCAGCAGCTTATCTACAGGGATTTACGAGCAGTACTTC
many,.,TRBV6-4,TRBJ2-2,CASSPVFDSGELFF,TGTGCCAGCAGCCCTGTGTTCGATAGCGGGGAGCTGTTTTTT
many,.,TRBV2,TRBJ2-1,CASSGQLSTPFF,TGTGCCAGCAGCGGACAGTTGTCTACTCCGTTCTTC
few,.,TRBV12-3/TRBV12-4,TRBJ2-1,CASARPRNEQFF,TGTGCCAGCGCGAGGCCGCGCAATGAGCAGTTCTTC
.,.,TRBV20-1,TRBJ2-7,CSARETGGGFYEQYF,TGCAGTGCTAGAGAAACCGGGGGCGGCTTCTACGAGCAGTACTTC
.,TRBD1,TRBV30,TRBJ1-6,CAWTGRQGNSPLHF,TGTGCCTGGACGGGAAGACAGGGTAATTCACCCCTCCACTTT